This TCR beta chain stems from a study of OX40 agonist ivuxolimab in advanced cancers. The wider study: Patients received ivuxolimab, an agonistic anti-OX40 (CD134) antibody.

Trimming at V came to 5 bases and at J to 8 bases, leaving 7 bases not matched to a gene. The CDR3 totals 14 residues. Germline lookup yields CDR1 SEHNR and CDR2 FQNEAQ (reference sequence). This clone was seen a single time. Its antigen remains unidentified. TCRdb's copy holds only in-frame clones and misses some; the assay was immunoSEQ multiplex PCR. The repertoire holds over 80,000 clones, roughly nine tenths seen once, with roughly 0.8% in the top ten. Study findings and constraints: Still undetermined is the antigen specificity of the expanded peripheral T cells. Clones of CD4+ and CD8+ blood T cells grew by week 6 at doses of 0.1 to 3.0 mg/kg. Some nonresponders likewise displayed low normalized T-cell clonal expansion.

The rearrangement uses TRBV7-9 and TRBJ2-1; 9 nucleotides line up with TRBD2. This clonotype was obtained from an adult with an advanced solid tumor such as melanoma, head and neck, liver or kidney cancer. This material consisted of CD4+ or CD8+ T cells sorted from blood, taken in a trial of the OX40 agonist ivuxolimab. The CDR3 nucleotides are TGTGCCAGCAGCCTACCGGGACTAGCCGATGAGCAGTTCTTC. This encodes CASSLPGLADEQFF.